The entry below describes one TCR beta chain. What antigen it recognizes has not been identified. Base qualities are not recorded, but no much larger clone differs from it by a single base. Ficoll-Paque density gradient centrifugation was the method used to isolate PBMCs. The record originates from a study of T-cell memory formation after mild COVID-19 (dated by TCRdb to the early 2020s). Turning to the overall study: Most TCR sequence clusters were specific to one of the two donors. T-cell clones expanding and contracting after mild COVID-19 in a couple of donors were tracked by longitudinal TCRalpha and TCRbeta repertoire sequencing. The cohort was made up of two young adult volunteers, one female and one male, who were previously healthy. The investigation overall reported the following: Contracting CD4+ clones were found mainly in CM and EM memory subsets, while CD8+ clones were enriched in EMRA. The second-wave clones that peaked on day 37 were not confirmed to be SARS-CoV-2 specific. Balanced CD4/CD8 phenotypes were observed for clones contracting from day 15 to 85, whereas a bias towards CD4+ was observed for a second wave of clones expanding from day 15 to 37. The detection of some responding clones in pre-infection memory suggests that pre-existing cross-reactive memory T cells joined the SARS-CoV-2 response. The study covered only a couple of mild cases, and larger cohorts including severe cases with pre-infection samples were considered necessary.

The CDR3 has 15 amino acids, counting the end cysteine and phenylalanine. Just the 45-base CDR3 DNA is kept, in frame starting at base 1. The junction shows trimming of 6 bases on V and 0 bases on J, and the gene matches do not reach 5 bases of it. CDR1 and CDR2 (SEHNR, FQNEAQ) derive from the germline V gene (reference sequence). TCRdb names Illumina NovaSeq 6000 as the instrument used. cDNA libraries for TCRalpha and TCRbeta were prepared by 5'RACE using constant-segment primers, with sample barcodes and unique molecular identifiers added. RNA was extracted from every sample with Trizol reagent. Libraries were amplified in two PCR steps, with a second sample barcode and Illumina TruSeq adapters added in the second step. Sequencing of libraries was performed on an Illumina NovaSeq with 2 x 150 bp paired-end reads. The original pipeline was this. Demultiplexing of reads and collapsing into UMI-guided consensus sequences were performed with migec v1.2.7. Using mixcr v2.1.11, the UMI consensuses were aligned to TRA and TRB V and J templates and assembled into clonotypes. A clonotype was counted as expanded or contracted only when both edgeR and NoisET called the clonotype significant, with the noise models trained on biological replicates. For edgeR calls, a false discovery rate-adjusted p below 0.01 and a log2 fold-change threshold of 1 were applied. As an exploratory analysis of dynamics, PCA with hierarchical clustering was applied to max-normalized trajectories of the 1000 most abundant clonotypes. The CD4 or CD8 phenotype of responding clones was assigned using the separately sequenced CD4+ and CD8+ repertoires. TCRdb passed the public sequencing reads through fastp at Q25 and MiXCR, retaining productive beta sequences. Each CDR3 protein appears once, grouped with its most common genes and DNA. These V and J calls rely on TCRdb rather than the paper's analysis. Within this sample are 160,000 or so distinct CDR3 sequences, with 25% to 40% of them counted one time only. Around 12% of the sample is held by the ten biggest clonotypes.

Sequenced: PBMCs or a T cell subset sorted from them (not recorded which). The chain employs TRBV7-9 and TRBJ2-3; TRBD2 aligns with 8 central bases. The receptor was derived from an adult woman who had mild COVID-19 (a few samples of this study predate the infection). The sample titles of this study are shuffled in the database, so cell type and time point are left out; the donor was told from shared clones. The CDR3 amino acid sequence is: CASSPTGGSTDTQYF. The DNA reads TGTGCCAGCAGTCCGACGGGGGGGAGCACAGATACGCAGTATTTT.